This TCR beta chain was found in a study of cytomegalovirus exposure and HLA in healthy donors. Turning to the study itself: A prior analysis found roughly 110 million unique TCR beta sequences from around 180 million T cells. Among the approximately 420 donors who were genotyped, 70% to 90% fell in the genetic ancestry cluster that is associated with self-reported Caucasian donors. Study results and caveats: Associated with cytomegalovirus, according to the listing, were some 150 TCR beta chains.

This clone was detected a few times. The antigen is unknown. V lost 7 bases and J lost 4, with 10 bases in between. CDR1 and CDR2 from the germline V gene are MNHEY and SVGAGI. This CDR3 has 12 residues. The PCR was carried out with 60 Vbeta primers and 13 Jbeta primers. Measured with immunoSEQ multiplex PCR; TCRdb has only the in-frame clones, and not every one. Here the sample spans around 140,000 clones, roughly 80% being singletons. This chain links TRBV6-5 with TRBJ1-2, with a weak D call TRBD1 (5 bases). This TCR was recovered from a man aged 40-49 years in good health and CMV-seronegative. The sequencing sample was made of PBMCs. The CDR3 DNA follows: TGTGCCAGCACAAACGGGGGCTATGGCTACACCTTC. It encodes CASTNGGYGYTF.